The 17 T cell receptor beta chains below were found in one sample sequenced in a study of beta chain features in type 1 diabetes. Expressed TCRB transcripts were sequenced, since all the RNA that had been isolated was reverse transcribed. TCRdb keeps only in-frame clones here, not all; method: immunoSEQ multiplex PCR. Here the sample spans 900,000 or so clones, roughly 15% being singletons. Sequences were obtained from naive CD4+ T cells from blood. The receptors come from a young woman in good health.

The chain is built from TRBV11-1 and TRBJ2-7, with TRBD2 as a possible D gene (6 bases). V was shortened by 2 bases and J by 2 bases, with 16 bases between the two germline ends. The CDR3 sequence is 16 residues long. Germline CDR1 and CDR2: SGHAT and FQDESV (reference sequence). CDR3 in amino acids: CASSLFDGSRAYEQYF. CDR3 nucleotides: TGTGCCAGCAGCTTATTCGACGGGAGTCGCGCCTACGAGCAGTACTTC.

Only a few counts were recorded for this clone. This rearrangement joins TRBV6-5 to TRBJ1-1; the match to TRBD1 covers 8 bases. Losses at the gene ends were 2 bases for V and 4 bases for J; bases not matched to a gene: 0. Germline CDR1 MNHEY, CDR2 SVGAGI. The CDR3 has 13 residues. CDR3 residues: CASSYGQGTEAFF. The CDR3 DNA sequence: TGTGCCAGCAGTTACGGACAGGGCACTGAAGCTTTCTTT.

This clone occurred a few times. The CDR3 region is CASSSSWGGNEQFF. DNA of the CDR3: TGTGCCAGCAGCTCAAGTTGGGGAGGAAATGAGCAGTTCTTC. The V gene is TRBV7-2, the J gene TRBJ2-1; D perhaps matches TRBD2 (6 bases). With 4 bases removed from V and 7 bases from J, the gap between germline ends came to 14 bases. CDR3 size: 14 residues. CDR1 is SGHTA and CDR2 is FQGNSA in the germline V gene. Complete variable domain (other parts from reference TRBV7-2 and TRBJ2-1): GAGVSQSPSNKVTEKGKDVELRCDPISGHTALYWYRQSLGQGLEFLIYFQGNSAPDKSGLPSDRFSAERTGGSVSTLTIQRTQQEDSAVYLCASSSSWGGNEQFFGPGTRLTVL.

This chain joins TRBV10-3 and TRBJ2-7; 8 nucleotides line up with TRBD2. The J segment lost 6 bases and the V segment lost 6 bases, leaving 16 bases of the junction unmatched. Germline assignment: CDR1 ENHRY and CDR2 SYGVKD. The CDR3 has 16 residues. The CDR3: CAIRREAGVGSGEQYF. In DNA, the CDR3 is TGTGCCATCAGAAGAGAAGCGGGAGTAGGTAGTGGCGAGCAGTACTTC.

This clone was observed a handful of times. This rearrangement joins TRBV14 to TRBJ2-7; D uncertain. V was clipped by 3 bases and J by 4 bases, with 16 bases between them. Germline V gene lookup returns CDR1 SGHDN and CDR2 FVKESK. The CDR3 has 15 residues. CDR3 DNA sequence: TGTGCCAGCAGCCACTCATCACGCCACTCTTACGAGCAGTACTTC. Residues: CASSHSSRHSYEQYF.

The J gene is TRBJ2-7, the V gene TRBV7-2, with 7 bases that match TRBD2. With V trimmed by 0 bases and J by 3 bases, 14 bases remained unmatched. The CDR3 extends over 18 amino acids. Germline V CDR1 and CDR2: SGHTA, FQGNSA. The CDR3 DNA reads TGTGCCAGCAGCTTAGCAGTTGGGAGGGGCGGGAGTGTCTACGAGCAGTACTTC. This translates into CASSLAVGRGGSVYEQYF.

This clone occurred a few times. The chain links TRBV18 to TRBJ2-1; the D is unclear. Trimming took off 2 bases at V and 6 bases at J, with 14 bases between the two ends. The CDR3 covers 15 residues. Germline values: CDR1 KGHSH, CDR2 LQKENI. The chain's CDR3 is CASSPSTLLANEQFF. In nucleotides, the CDR3 is TGTGCCAGCTCACCATCGACCCTCCTTGCCAATGAGCAGTTCTTC.

The V and J genes are TRBV6-5 and TRBJ2-1; a weak D match, TRBD2 (6 bases). Germline V gene data show CDR1 as MNHEY and CDR2 as SVGAGI. This CDR3 has 15 residues. Trimming removed 5 bases from V and 9 bases from J, with 20 bases in between. CDR3 amino acids: CASSRPGLAQPEQFF. CDR3 in DNA: TGTGCCAGCAGTCGCCCGGGACTGGCACAACCTGAGCAGTTCTTC.

This chain joins TRBV19 and TRBJ2-6; D is unresolved. Germline V gives CDR1 LNHDA, CDR2 SQIVND (reference sequence). The V end was cut by 6 bases, the J end by 0 bases, with 9 bases between. The CDR3 length is 15 residues. The CDR3 spells CASSAAASGANVLTF. The CDR3 nucleotides are TGTGCCAGTAGCGCAGCCGCCTCTGGGGCCAACGTCCTGACTTTC.

This clone was seen only a few times. The rearrangement uses TRBV10-3 and TRBJ2-7, with TRBD2 as a possible D gene (6 bases). CDR1 and CDR2 from the germline V gene are ENHRY and SYGVKD. The CDR3 sequence is 15 residues long. V was trimmed by 5 bases and J by 3 bases, leaving 17 bases between them. DNA of the CDR3: TGTGCCATCAGTAGCGGGCAGACGAAGGGCTACGAGCAGTACTTC. Translation gives CAISSGQTKGYEQYF.

This clone was counted a few times. The CDR3 is CASRGGGYSYEQYF. CDR3 nucleotides: TGTGCCAGTCGGGGGGGCGGTTACTCCTACGAGCAGTACTTC. This chain connects TRBV25-1 to TRBJ2-5; TRBD2 agrees at 8 bases. The DNA end lines up better with TRBJ2-7; the J call may be wrong. This CDR3 has 14 residues. Germline values: CDR1 MGHDK, CDR2 SYGVNS.

This clone was seen more than once but under ten times. This chain connects TRBV7-9 to TRBJ1-5, with TRBD1 matching over 10 bases. CDR1 is SEHNR and CDR2 is FQNEAQ in the germline V gene (reference sequence). Trimming cost V 4 bases and J 2 bases; bases outside gene matches: 8. This CDR3 is built from 17 residues. CDR3 DNA: TGTGCCAGCAGCTCTTGGGACAGGGGACTTCGCAATCAGCCCCAGCATTTT. It translates to CASSSWDRGLRNQPQHF.

Of note for this clone: The junction does not match germline at one end; this may be a read error. The J gene is TRBJ2-5, the V gene TRBV11-2, with D uncertain. Germline lookup yields CDR1 SGHAT and CDR2 FQNNGV. The CDR3 spans 14 residues. DNA of the CDR3: TGTGCCAACAGCTTCCTTGAGTCCGTGGGGACCCAGTACTTC. Translation: CANSFLESVGTQYF. Full variable domain (remainder filled in from reference TRBV11-2 and TRBJ2-5): EAGVAQSPRYKIIEKRQSVAFWCNPISGHATLYWYQQILGQGPKLLIQFQNNGVVDDSQLPKDRFSAERLKGVDSTLKIQPAKLEDSAVYLCANSFLESVGTQYFGPGTRLLVL.

The CDR3 DNA is TGTGCCAGCAGTGCGCCCTACGAGCAGTACTTC. This translates into CASSAPYEQYF. The rearrangement joins TRBV6-1 to TRBJ2-7; D unclear. This CDR3 is built from 11 residues. Germline CDR1 reads MNHNS; CDR2 reads SASEGT. V lost 4 bases and J lost 2, with 3 bases in between.

There are a few counts of this clone. The chain uses TRBV7-8 and TRBJ2-5, with 8 bases fitting TRBD1. The CDR3 runs to 14 residues. J was trimmed by 5 bases and V by 5 bases; bases with no gene match: 7. Germline V gene lookup returns CDR1 SGHVS and CDR2 FQNEAQ. CDR3 bases: TGTGCCAGCAGCCTGGGACAGGTAGTGGAGACCCAGTACTTC. This gives the protein CASSLGQVVETQYF.

The chain recombines TRBV9 with TRBJ2-1; no clear D. CDR1 and CDR2 from the germline V gene are SGDLS and YYNGEE. CDR3 length: 13 amino acids. The V gene lost 0 bases and the J gene lost 9 bases, with 10 bases spanning the gap. CDR3 protein: CASSVVLLGEQFF. The CDR3 DNA sequence: TGTGCCAGCAGCGTAGTGTTGCTGGGTGAGCAGTTCTTC.

The chain employs TRBV2 and TRBJ2-5, with D perhaps matching TRBD1 (6 bases). Trimming took 6 bases from V and 2 from J, leaving 13 bases between them. The CDR3 contains 14 residues. Looked up from germline, CDR1 is SNHLY and CDR2 is FYNNEI. CDR3 in amino acids: CASSPGQRQETQYF. The CDR3 DNA sequence: TGTGCCAGCAGCCCCGGACAGAGACAAGAGACCCAGTACTTC.